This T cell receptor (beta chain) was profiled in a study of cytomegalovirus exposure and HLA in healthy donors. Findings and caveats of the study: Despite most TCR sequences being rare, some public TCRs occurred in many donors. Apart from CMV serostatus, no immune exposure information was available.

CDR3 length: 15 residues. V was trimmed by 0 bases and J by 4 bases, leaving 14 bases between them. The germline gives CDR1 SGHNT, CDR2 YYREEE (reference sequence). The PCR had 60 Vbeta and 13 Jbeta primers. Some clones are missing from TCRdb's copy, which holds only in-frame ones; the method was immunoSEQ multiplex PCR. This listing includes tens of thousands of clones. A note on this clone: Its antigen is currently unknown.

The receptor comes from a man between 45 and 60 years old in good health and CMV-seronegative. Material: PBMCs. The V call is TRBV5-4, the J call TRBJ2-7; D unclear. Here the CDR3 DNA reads TGTGCCAGCAGCTTGGGAGGTTACACTCAATACGAGCAGTACTTC. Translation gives CASSLGGYTQYEQYF.